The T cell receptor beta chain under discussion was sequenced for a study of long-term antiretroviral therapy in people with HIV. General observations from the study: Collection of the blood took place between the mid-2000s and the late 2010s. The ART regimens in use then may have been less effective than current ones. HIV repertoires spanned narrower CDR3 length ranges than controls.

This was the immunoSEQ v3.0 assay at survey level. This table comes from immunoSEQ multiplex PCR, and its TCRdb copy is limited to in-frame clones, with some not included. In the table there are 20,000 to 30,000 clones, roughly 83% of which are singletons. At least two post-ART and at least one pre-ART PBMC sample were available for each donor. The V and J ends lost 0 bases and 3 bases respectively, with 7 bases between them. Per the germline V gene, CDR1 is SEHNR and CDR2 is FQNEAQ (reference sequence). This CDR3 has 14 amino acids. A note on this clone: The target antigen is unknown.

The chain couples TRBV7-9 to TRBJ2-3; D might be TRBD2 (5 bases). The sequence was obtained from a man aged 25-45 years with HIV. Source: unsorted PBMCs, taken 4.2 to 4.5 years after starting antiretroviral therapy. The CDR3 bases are TGTGCCAGCAGCTTAGCATCGGGGACAGATACGCAGTATTTT. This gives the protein CASSLASGTDTQYF.